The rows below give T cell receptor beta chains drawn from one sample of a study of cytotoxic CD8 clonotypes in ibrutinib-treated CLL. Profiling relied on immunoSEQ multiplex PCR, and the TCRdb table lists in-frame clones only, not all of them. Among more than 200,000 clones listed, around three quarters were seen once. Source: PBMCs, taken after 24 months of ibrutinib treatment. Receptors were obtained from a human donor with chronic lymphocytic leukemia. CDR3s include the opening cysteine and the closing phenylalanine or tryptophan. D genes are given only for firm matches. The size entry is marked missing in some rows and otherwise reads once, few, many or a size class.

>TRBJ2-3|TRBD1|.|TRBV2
TGTGCCAGCAGTGTGGTGACAGGGATCACAGATACGCAGTATTTT
CASSVVTGITDTQYF
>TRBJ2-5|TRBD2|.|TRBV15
TGTGCCACCAGCCCCGGGACTAGCGGCTTACAAGAGACCCAGTACTTC
CATSPGTSGLQETQYF
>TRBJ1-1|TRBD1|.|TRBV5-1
TGCGCCAGCAGGCCAGGGGGCAGCATGAACACTGAAGCTTTCTTT
CASRPGGSMNTEAFF
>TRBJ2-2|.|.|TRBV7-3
TGTGCCAGCAGCTCACAGGGTGTGGGGACCGGGGAGCTGTTTTTT
CASSSQGVGTGELFF
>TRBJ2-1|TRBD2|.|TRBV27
TGTGCCAGCGGCCCGACTAGCGTAGCTGAGCAGTTCTTC
CASGPTSVAEQFF
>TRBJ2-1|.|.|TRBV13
TGTGCCAGCAGCTTAAGTTTACGTAATGAGCAGTTCTTC
CASSLSLRNEQFF
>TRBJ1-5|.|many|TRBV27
TGTGCCAGTCGACGGGATAGCAATCAGCCCCAGCATTTT
CASRRDSNQPQHF
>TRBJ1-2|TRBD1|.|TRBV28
TGTGCCAGCAGTCTCACAGGGGGCTATGGCTACACCTTC
CASSLTGGYGYTF
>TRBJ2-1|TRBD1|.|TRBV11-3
TGTGCCAGCAGCTCCGGGACAGCCGAGAGATATGAGCAGTTCTTC
CASSSGTAERYEQFF
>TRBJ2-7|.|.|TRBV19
TGTGCCAGTAGTATTGGAGACAGTTACTACGAGCAGTACTTC
CASSIGDSYYEQYF
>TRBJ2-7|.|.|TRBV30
TGTGCCTGGAGTAGAGGCGGGTTCGACGAGCAGTACTTC
CAWSRGGFDEQYF